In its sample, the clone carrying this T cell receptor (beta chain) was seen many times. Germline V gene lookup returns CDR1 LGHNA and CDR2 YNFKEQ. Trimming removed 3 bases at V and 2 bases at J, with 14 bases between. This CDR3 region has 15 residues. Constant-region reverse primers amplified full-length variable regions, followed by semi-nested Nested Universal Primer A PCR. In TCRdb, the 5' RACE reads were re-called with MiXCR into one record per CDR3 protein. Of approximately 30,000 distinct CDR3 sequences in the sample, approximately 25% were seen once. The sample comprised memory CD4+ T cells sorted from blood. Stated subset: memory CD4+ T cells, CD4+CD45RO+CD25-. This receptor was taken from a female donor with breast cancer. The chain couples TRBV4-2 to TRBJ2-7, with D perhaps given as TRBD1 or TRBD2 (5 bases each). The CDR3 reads CASSQRPRGTYEQYF. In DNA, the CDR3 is TGTGCCAGCAGCCAGAGACCACGGGGCACCTACGAGCAGTACTTC.